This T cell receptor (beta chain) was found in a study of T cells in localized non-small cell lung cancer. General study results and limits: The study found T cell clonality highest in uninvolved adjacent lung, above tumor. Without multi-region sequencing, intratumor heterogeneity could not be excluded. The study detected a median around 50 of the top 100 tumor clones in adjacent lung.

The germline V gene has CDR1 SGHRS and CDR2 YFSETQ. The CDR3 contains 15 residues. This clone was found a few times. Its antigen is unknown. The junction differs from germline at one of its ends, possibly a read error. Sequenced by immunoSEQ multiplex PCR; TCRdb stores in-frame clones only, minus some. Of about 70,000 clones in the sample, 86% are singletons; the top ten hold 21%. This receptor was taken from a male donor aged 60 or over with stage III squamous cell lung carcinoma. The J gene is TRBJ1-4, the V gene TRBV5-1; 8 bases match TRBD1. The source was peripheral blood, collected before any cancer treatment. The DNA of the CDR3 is TGCGCCAGCAGCTTGGGGACAGGGATTAATCAAAAACTGTTTTTT. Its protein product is CASSLGTGINQKLFF. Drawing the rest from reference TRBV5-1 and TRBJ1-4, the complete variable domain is KAGVTQTPRYLIKTRGQQVTLSCSPISGHRSVSWYQQTPGQGLQFLFEYFSETQRNKGNFPGRFSGRQFSNSRSEMNVSTLELGDSALYLCASSLGTGINQKLFFGSGTQLSVL.